One sample yielded the 9 T cell receptor beta chains listed below, sequenced in a study of CD8+ T cells in alopecia areata. The treatment denotes: oral pan-JAK inhibitor, 5-10 mg twice daily. RNA, once extracted, was reverse transcribed into cDNA for use as the sequencing template. Here immunoSEQ multiplex PCR was the method, and the copy in TCRdb shows in-frame clones only, minus some. The data show some 45,000 clones, 92% seen once. The material sequenced was CD8+ T cells sorted from blood, taken at week 24, from a patient treated with tofacitinib. The receptors stem from a human donor with alopecia areata.

J is TRBJ2-1 and V is TRBV29-1; perhaps TRBD1 as D (5 bases). CDR1 and CDR2 (germline): SQVTM, ANQGSEA. The V and J ends lost 7 bases and 6 bases respectively, with 16 bases between them. This CDR3 spans 13 amino acids. The CDR3 is CSADSWDLNEQFF. CDR3 DNA sequence: TGCAGCGCCGACAGTTGGGATCTCAATGAGCAGTTCTTC.

This chain links TRBV28 with TRBJ2-1, with 10 bases that match TRBD1. Per the germline V gene, CDR1 is MDHEN and CDR2 is SYDVKM. The CDR3 spans 14 residues. The J segment lost 8 bases and the V segment lost 5 bases, leaving 6 bases of the junction unmatched. The CDR3 protein is CASSPWTGGDEQFF. DNA of the CDR3: TGTGCCAGCAGTCCCTGGACAGGGGGTGATGAGCAGTTCTTC.

CDR3 loop: CASSTGQIIYNEQFF. DNA for the CDR3: TGCGCCAGCAGCACGGGACAGATTATCTACAATGAGCAGTTCTTC. The rearrangement links TRBV5-1 to TRBJ2-1; 7 bases map to TRBD1. Germline CDR1 reads SGHRS; CDR2 reads YFSETQ. There are 15 residues in the CDR3. The V segment lost 4 bases and the J segment 3 bases; nucleotides outside the gene matches: 7.

The V gene is TRBV9, the J gene TRBJ2-1; 10 bases are a match to TRBD1. V was pared by 0 bases and J by 3 bases, with 3 bases of the junction left unmatched. Germline loops: CDR1 SGDLS, CDR2 YYNGEE. This CDR3 has 16 residues. The CDR3 sequence is CASSVDGTGVYNEQFF. The CDR3 DNA reads as TGTGCCAGCAGCGTAGATGGGACAGGGGTCTACAATGAGCAGTTCTTC.

The gene calls are TRBV27 and TRBJ1-1; D remains unclear. Germline CDR1 reads MNHEY; CDR2 reads SMNVEV (reference sequence). V shed 5 bases and J shed 4 bases, with 11 bases lying between them. CDR3 size: 13 residues. The CDR3 sequence is CASSTTVGTEAFF. As DNA, the CDR3 is TGTGCCAGCAGTACCACCGTGGGCACTGAAGCTTTCTTT.

V gene TRBV29-1 combines with J gene TRBJ2-7, with D hard to call. V was cut by 8 bases and J by 3 bases, with 14 bases left in between. The CDR3 spans 12 residues. Per the germline V gene, CDR1 is SQVTM and CDR2 is ANQGSEA. CDR3 nucleotides: TGCAGCATACGTCCAGAGGTCTACGAGCAGTACTTC. Translation: CSIRPEVYEQYF.

V gene TRBV5-4 combines with J gene TRBJ2-7, with a weak D call TRBD1 (6 bases). Germline V gene sequence: CDR1 SGHNT, CDR2 YYREEE (reference sequence). Trimming took 0 bases from V and 6 from J, leaving 10 bases between them. This CDR3 comprises 13 residues. The CDR3 bases are TGTGCCAGCAGCTTGGACAGGGTTTCCGAGCAGTACTTC. It yields the protein CASSLDRVSEQYF.

V and J are TRBV27 and TRBJ2-1, with 11 bases that match TRBD2. Germline CDR1 reads MNHEY; CDR2 reads SMNVEV (reference sequence). V lost 2 bases to trimming and J lost 4 bases; unmatched junction nucleotides: 4. The CDR3 loop spans 16 amino acids. The DNA of the CDR3 is TGTGCCAGCAGTTTAATTTTAGCGGGGGGGTACAATGAGCAGTTCTTC. Encoded protein: CASSLILAGGYNEQFF.

This clone was counted once. J is TRBJ2-2 and V is TRBV29-1; possibly TRBD1 or TRBD2 for D (5 bases each). Germline V gives CDR1 SQVTM, CDR2 ANQGSEA. The CDR3 runs 15 residues. V lost 3 bases to trimming and J lost 2 bases, with 13 bases between them. The CDR3: CSVEREGRNTGELFF. Here the CDR3 DNA reads TGCAGCGTTGAGCGAGAGGGGCGAAACACCGGGGAGCTGTTTTTT.